This TCR beta chain emerged from a study of response to subunit inactivated influenza vaccine. Whole-study results and caveats: The authors suggested that few new T cells are recruited per seasonal influenza vaccination.

MiXCR, applied by TCRdb to the RT-PCR reads, yields one record per CDR3 protein. The sample consists of 150,000 or so distinct CDR3 sequences, roughly a tenth of them appearing once. This CDR3 has 14 residues. Germline CDR1 is SGHTA and CDR2 is FQGNSA. V was cut by 1 base and J by 5 bases, with 12 bases left in between. This clonotype was observed at least ten times. What it recognizes is unknown. The TCR was taken from a man between 50 and 69 years old who received an inactivated influenza vaccine. Material: CD8+ T cells sorted from PBMCs, obtained less than 30 months after vaccination. The chain carries TRBV7-2 and TRBJ2-7; possible D gene TRBD2, 5 bases. The CDR3 spells CASSLVLATHEQYF. DNA of the CDR3: TGTGCCAGCAGCTTAGTCCTAGCTACCCACGAGCAGTACTTC.